Listed below are T cell receptor beta chains from one sample, sequenced in a study of shared clonotypes between healthy human individuals. Produced via immunoSEQ multiplex PCR; TCRdb's table is partial and in-frame only. The sample comprises about 680,000 clones, roughly 94% of which are singletons, and about a quarter rests with the top ten. Specimen: naive CD8+ T cells sorted from blood. The receptors were sampled from a man aged 25-45 years in good health. Both conserved end residues are part of each CDR3. Fields, in order: J gene, clone size, V gene, D gene, CDR3 protein, CDR3 DNA. A D gene is named only where the DNA matches it firmly. Clone size is stated in some rows and not others, as once, few, many or a class when expanded.

>TRBJ1-2|once|TRBV5-4|-
CASSQEEGVRGYTF
TGTGCCAGCAGCCAGGAGGAGGGGGTCCGTGGCTACACCTTC
>TRBJ2-5|-|TRBV15|TRBD1
CATSRDRAQETQYF
TGTGCCACCAGTAGAGACAGGGCCCAAGAGACCCAGTACTTC
>TRBJ2-1|-|TRBV29-1|-
CSEVAVSSYNEQFF
TGCAGCGAGGTAGCGGTGAGCTCCTACAATGAGCAGTTCTTC
>TRBJ2-3|-|TRBV6-1|TRBD2
CASSVGLAGASTDTQYF
TGTGCCAGCAGTGTGGGACTAGCGGGAGCTAGCACAGATACGCAGTATTTT
>TRBJ2-1|-|TRBV9|-
CASSVGSPGVIYNEQFF
TGTGCCAGCAGCGTAGGATCCCCGGGAGTGATCTACAATGAGCAGTTCTTC
>TRBJ2-7|-|TRBV7-9|-
CASSLGPSYEQYF
TGTGCCAGCAGCTTAGGCCCCTCCTACGAGCAGTACTTC
>TRBJ2-3|-|TRBV7-9|TRBD2
CASSTRLADTDTQYF
TGTGCCAGCAGCACCCGACTAGCGGACACAGATACGCAGTATTTT
>TRBJ2-7|-|TRBV5-1|-
CASSLYGYEQYF
TGCGCCAGCAGCTTGTACGGGTACGAGCAGTACTTC
>TRBJ2-3|-|TRBV4-1|TRBD2
CASSQLAGASDTQYF
TGCGCCAGCAGCCAACTAGCGGGAGCATCGGATACGCAGTATTTT
>TRBJ2-5|-|TRBV2|TRBD2
CASSESSLADTYQETQYF
TGTGCCAGCAGTGAAAGCTCACTAGCGGACACCTACCAAGAGACCCAGTACTTC
>TRBJ1-5|-|TRBV18|-
CASSTGNQPQHF
TGTGCCAGCTCAACGGGCAATCAGCCCCAGCATTTT
>TRBJ1-5|-|TRBV27|-
CASSRGGSNQPQHF
TGTGCCAGCAGCCGGGGGGGAAGCAATCAGCCCCAGCATTTT
>TRBJ2-7|-|TRBV14|TRBD1
CASSSRQGGYEQYF
TGTGCCAGCAGCTCGCGACAGGGTGGCTACGAGCAGTACTTC
>TRBJ2-7|-|TRBV28|-
CASSFGSRPLEQYF
TGTGCCAGCAGTTTTGGCAGCAGACCCCTCGAGCAGTACTTC
>TRBJ1-5|-|TRBV28|-
CASSLQPQHF
TGTGCCAGCAGTCTACAGCCCCAGCATTTT
>TRBJ2-1|-|TRBV9|-
CASSPGAESSYNEQFF
TGTGCCAGCAGCCCAGGGGCGGAAAGCTCCTACAATGAGCAGTTCTTC
>TRBJ1-1|-|TRBV7-9|-
CASSHRDPMNTEAFF
TGTGCCAGCAGCCACCGGGACCCCATGAACACTGAAGCTTTCTTT
>TRBJ2-7|-|TRBV29-1|-
CSVEGGRYEQYF
TGCAGCGTTGAGGGTGGTCGATACGAGCAGTACTTC
>TRBJ2-3|-|TRBV4-1|-
CASSQFAGTVTDTQYF
TGCGCCAGCAGCCAATTCGCGGGAACAGTCACAGATACGCAGTATTTT
>TRBJ2-1|once|TRBV29-1|-
CSVDSIPAGGSYNEQFF
TGCAGCGTTGATTCCATTCCGGCAGGGGGGTCCTACAATGAGCAGTTCTTC
>TRBJ2-1|-|TRBV6-5|TRBD2
CASSPSGSSYNEQFF
TGTGCCAGCAGTCCGAGCGGGAGCTCCTACAATGAGCAGTTCTTC
>TRBJ2-3|-|TRBV5-8|TRBD2
CASRGLAGWTDTQYF
TGTGCCAGCAGGGGACTAGCGGGATGGACAGATACGCAGTATTTT
>TRBJ2-1|-|TRBV5-6|TRBD2
CASSQRLAGGDEQFF
TGTGCCAGCAGCCAAAGACTAGCGGGAGGGGATGAGCAGTTCTTC
>TRBJ2-5|-|TRBV25-1|-
CASSELAEKETQYF
TGTGCCAGCAGTGAATTGGCAGAAAAAGAGACCCAGTACTTC
>TRBJ2-1|-|TRBV27|TRBD2
CASSLGTRIAFNEQFF
TGTGCCAGCAGTTTAGGGACTAGAATTGCCTTCAATGAGCAGTTCTTC
>TRBJ1-1|-|TRBV28|-
CASSLLENTEAFF
TGTGCCAGCAGTTTATTGGAGAACACTGAAGCTTTCTTT
>TRBJ2-7|-|TRBV15|TRBD1
CATSRDLEAGGSYEQYF
TGTGCCACCAGCAGAGATCTTGAAGCAGGGGGATCCTACGAGCAGTACTTC
>TRBJ2-1|-|TRBV29-1|TRBD2
CSVWGTSAYNEQFF
TGCAGCGTGTGGGGGACTAGCGCTTACAATGAGCAGTTCTTC
>TRBJ2-7|-|TRBV27|-
CASSSLVGDGTYEQYF
TGTGCCAGCAGCTCTTTGGTGGGGGATGGAACCTACGAGCAGTACTTC
>TRBJ2-2|-|TRBV18|-
CASSPPTGTGELFF
TGTGCCAGCTCACCACCTACAGGCACCGGGGAGCTGTTTTTT